This T cell receptor (beta chain) was captured by sequencing in a study of CXCR3-negative and CXCR3-positive naive CD8 T cells. The study's findings and limits: Hydrophobicity was higher for TRB CDR3s found in CXCR3-positive naive cells than in CXCR3-negative naive cells.

At hundreds of thousands of cells each, triplicate sorts were carried out for each CD8+ T cell subset. All TRB cDNA libraries came from 5' RACE performed with UMI labels. Reanalyzing the 5' RACE reads, TCRdb keeps one entry per CDR3 protein, without DNA. This listing includes under 110,000 distinct CDR3 sequences. Looked up from germline, CDR1 is SQVTM and CDR2 is ANQGSEA. The CDR3 sequence is 11 residues long. Note on this clonotype: Its target is unknown.

The sequencing sample was made of naive CXCR3+ CD8+ T cells from blood. Documented subset: CD45RO-CCR7+CD27+CD95- naive CD8+ T cells expressing CXCR3 (TNR3+). The V gene is TRBV29-1, the J gene TRBJ1-1; the D call from TCRdb, TRBD1, cannot be confirmed without DNA. This sequence was found in a human donor in good health. Some clones in this sample may be carry-over from other donors' samples. CDR3 amino acids: CSIHRGAEAFF.